Below, one T cell receptor (beta chain) is given with its context. The sample carries other DNA sequences with the same CDR3. The data are from a study of blood T cell repertoires in COVID-19. Study-wide background: From the United States, Italy and Spain came samples of acute and convalescent COVID-19. The cDNA or gDNA used as material had been derived from T cells, B-cell-depleted T cells, or PBMCs.

Germline CDR1 reads ENHRY; CDR2 reads SYGVKD. V shed 6 bases, J shed 3 bases, and the junction held 6 bases outside the gene matches. This CDR3 is 14 amino acids long. Source study methods: Reference gene primer amplification gave estimated nucleated cell counts. Clones were read by immunoSEQ multiplex PCR, and TCRdb kept only the in-frame ones, dropping some. For V, J and clone size, that table is used; D and trimming come from the DNA. Altogether some 69,000 clones are present, around four fifths being singletons, with the ten largest covering under 3%. This rearrangement joins TRBV10-3 to TRBJ1-2; 8 positions match TRBD1. This clonotype was obtained from a man older than 75 with active or convalescent COVID-19. Sequencing was done on a sample of peripheral blood. CDR3: CAIRRGTGDYGYTF. The CDR3 nucleotides are TGTGCCATCAGGAGGGGGACAGGCGACTATGGCTACACCTTC.